This T cell receptor (beta chain) appears in the sequencing data of a study of T cells after yellow fever vaccination. TCRdb processed the 5' RACE reads anew with MiXCR; each CDR3 protein has one entry. The sample includes about 400,000 distinct CDR3 sequences, 6.2% of them seen just once. This clonotype came up a few times. The germline CDR1 and CDR2 sequences are LNHDA and SQIVND (reference sequence). V lost 3 bases, J lost 0 bases, and 8 bases stayed unmatched. This CDR3 is 17 amino acids long. The chain links TRBV19 to TRBJ1-1; 9 bases are a match to TRBD1. The material sequenced was PBMCs, taken 5 days after the yellow fever booster vaccination. This receptor was obtained from a young man who received the YFV17D yellow fever vaccine. The CDR3 protein is CASSIGAQGAMNTEAFF. CDR3 sequence (DNA): TGTGCCAGTAGTATCGGGGCACAGGGGGCGATGAACACTGAAGCTTTCTTT.